This paragraph covers one TCR beta chain sequence. This receptor's antigen is unknown. No clone much larger than this one lies a single base away; base qualities are absent. This entry belongs to a study of OX40 agonist ivuxolimab in advanced cancers. For context, the study as a whole: The costimulatory receptor OX40 (CD134) was targeted by ivuxolimab, a fully human IgG2 agonistic monoclonal antibody. The monotherapy dose-escalation portion (N of about 50 patients) of the phase I ivuxolimab trial is reported in the paper. Peripheral TCRbeta sequencing was intended to test whether TCR sequence diversity was altered and clonal T-cell expansion was caused by ivuxolimab. Three dose-escalation patients achieved partial responses, one with hepatocellular carcinoma and two with cutaneous melanoma. Of the 50 to 55 dose-escalation patients, hepatocellular carcinoma was present in approximately 20, melanoma in approximately 15, renal cell carcinoma in 9 and head and neck cancer in 9. In the dose-escalation cohort, around four fifths of patients were male, and the mean age was 60 years with a range of roughly 20 to 80. Intravenous ivuxolimab was administered to patients every 2 weeks at six dose levels: 0.01, 0.1, 0.3, 1.5, 3 and 10 mg/kg. Patients were allowed to have had prior anti-PD-1, anti-PD-L1 or anti-CTLA-4 therapy, and more than 30% of the dose-escalation patients had previously received checkpoint inhibitors.

Reading the germline V gene (reference sequence) gives CDR1 SEHNR and CDR2 FQNEAQ. V is pared back by 0 bases and J by 7 bases, with 15 bases lying between the germline termini. The CDR3 holds 16 amino acids from the cysteine to the phenylalanine. Only the CDR3 DNA stays, 48 bases, in frame from base 1. Genomic DNA was extracted from sorted cells for sequencing of the TCRbeta CDR3 region. TCRbeta CDR3 regions were sequenced using the immunoSEQ Assay. The table was pulled from immuneACCESS by TCRdb, which kept in-frame rearrangements only. Such tables lose some clones; where checked, under half of the loss comes from unresolved V genes, and the rest has no known cause. The sample includes over 70,000 clones, with approximately 91% observed a single time. The top ten constitute approximately 0.26% of the sample. Patients with a history of autoimmune disease or receiving systemic immunosuppression were excluded from the trial. Peripheral blood for TCR sequencing was drawn from every dose cohort at baseline, at cycle 4 day 1 and at cycle 7 day 1. The samples were taken from a phase I, first-in-human, multicenter, open-label dose-escalation trial of ivuxolimab. Adults with locally advanced or metastatic melanoma, renal cell carcinoma, hepatocellular carcinoma or head and neck squamous cell carcinoma were enrolled in the trial. Before TCR sequencing, CD4+ and CD8+ T cells were separately sorted from peripheral blood.

The investigation overall reported the following: At doses of 0.1 to 3.0 mg/kg, clonal expansion of both CD4+ and CD8+ T cells in blood was seen between baseline and week 6. In partial responders in the 0.1-3.0 mg/kg groups, normalized peripheral clonal expansion was found to be among the lowest, especially among CD8+ T cells. The antigen specificity of the peripheral T cells that underwent clonal expansion was not determined. Low levels of normalized T-cell clonal expansion were also seen in some nonresponding patients. After ivuxolimab, expanded clones were on average more numerous among CD8+ T cells than among CD4+ T cells.

The sequence was obtained from an adult with an advanced solid tumor such as melanoma, head and neck, liver or kidney cancer. Here the sequenced sample was CD4+ or CD8+ T cells sorted from blood, taken in a trial of the OX40 agonist ivuxolimab. The chain is made from TRBV7-9 and TRBJ1-4; the D segment could be TRBD1, given 5 matching bases. In nucleotides, the sequence is TGTGCCAGCAGCTTAGCAGCGGGGGGGTTGAGTGAAAAACTGTTTTTT. It translates to CASSLAAGGLSEKLFF.